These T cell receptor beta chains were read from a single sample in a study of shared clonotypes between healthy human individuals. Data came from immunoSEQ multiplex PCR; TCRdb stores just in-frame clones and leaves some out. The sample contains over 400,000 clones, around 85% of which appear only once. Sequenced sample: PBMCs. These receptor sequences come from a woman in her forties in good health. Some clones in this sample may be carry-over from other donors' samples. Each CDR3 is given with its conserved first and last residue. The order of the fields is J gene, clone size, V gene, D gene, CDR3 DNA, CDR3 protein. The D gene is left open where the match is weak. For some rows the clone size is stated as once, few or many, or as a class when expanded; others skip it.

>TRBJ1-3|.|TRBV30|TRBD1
TGTGCCTGGAACGACAGGGTCGTGACTGGAAACACCATATATTTT
CAWNDRVVTGNTIYF
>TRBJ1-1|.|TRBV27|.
TGTGCCAGCAGCCGACAGATGAACACTGAAGCTTTCTTT
CASSRQMNTEAFF
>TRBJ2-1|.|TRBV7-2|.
TGTGCCAGCAGCTTAGGGGGGGCCTCCTACAATGAGCAGTTCTTC
CASSLGGASYNEQFF
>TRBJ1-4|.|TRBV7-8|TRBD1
TGTGCCAGCAGCTATGACAGGGCTGCTGAAAAACTGTTTTTT
CASSYDRAAEKLFF
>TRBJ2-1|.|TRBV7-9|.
TGTGCCAGCAGCCCCACCGGGAGTTCGGGATACAATGAGCAGTTCTTC
CASSPTGSSGYNEQFF
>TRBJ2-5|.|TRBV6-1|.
TGTGCCAGCAGTCGACAGATCCAAGAGACCCAGTACTTC
CASSRQIQETQYF
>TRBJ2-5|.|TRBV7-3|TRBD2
TGTGCCAGCAGCTCCTCCGGGACTAGCGTGGAGACCCAGTACTTC
CASSSSGTSVETQYF
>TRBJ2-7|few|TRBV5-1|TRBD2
TGCGCCAGCAGCTCCTCCCGTTGGCGGGAGGCCCACGAGCAGTACTTC
CASSSSRWREAHEQYF
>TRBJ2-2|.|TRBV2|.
TGTGCCAGCAGGGGGAACACCGGGGAGCTGTTTTTT
CASRGNTGELFF
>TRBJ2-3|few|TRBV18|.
TGTGCCAGCTCACCGGGCGGAAGCACAGATACGCAGTATTTT
CASSPGGSTDTQYF
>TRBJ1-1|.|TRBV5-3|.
TGTGCCAGAAGCCGCGTACCGATGGATGAAGCTTTCTTT
CARSRVPMDEAFF
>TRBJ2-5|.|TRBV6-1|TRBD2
TGTGCCAGCAGTGAAGGGGGGGGACCGGGCCAAGAGACCCAGTACTTC
CASSEGGGPGQETQYF
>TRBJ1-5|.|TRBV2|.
TGTGCCAGCACCCAGACGCTCAATCAGCCCCAGCATTTT
CASTQTLNQPQHF
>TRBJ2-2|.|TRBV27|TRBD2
TGTGCCAGCAGTCCCTTTATCGCGGGAGGGGTCGGGGAGCTGTTTTTT
CASSPFIAGGVGELFF
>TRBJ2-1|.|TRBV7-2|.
TGTGCCAGCAGCCCAACTACTTGGGCCCAGCAGTTCTTC
CASSPTTWAQQFF
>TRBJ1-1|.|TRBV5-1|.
TGCGCCAGCAGCCCAGGGTCGGACACTGAAGCTTTCTTT
CASSPGSDTEAFF
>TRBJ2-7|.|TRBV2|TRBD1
TGTGCCAGCAGTCCGGAGACAGGGGGCTACGAGCAGTACTTC
CASSPETGGYEQYF
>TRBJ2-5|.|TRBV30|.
TGTGCCTGGACGGCTAGCGCCCAAGAGACCCAGTACTTC
CAWTASAQETQYF
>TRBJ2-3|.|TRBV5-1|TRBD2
TGCGCCAGCAGCTTGTTAGCGGGAGGGCCTTCAGATACGCAGTATTTT
CASSLLAGGPSDTQYF
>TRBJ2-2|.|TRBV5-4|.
TGTGCCAGCAGACAGGGATGGGGCACCGGGGAGCTGTTTTTT
CASRQGWGTGELFF
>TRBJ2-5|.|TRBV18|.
TGTGCCAGCTCACCAGGCCAAAAAGCGGTCTCGGAGACCCAGTACTTC
CASSPGQKAVSETQYF
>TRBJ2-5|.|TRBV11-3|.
TGTGCCAGCAGCTTAGGGGGAATGGGGGACCAAGAGACCCAGTACTTC
CASSLGGMGDQETQYF
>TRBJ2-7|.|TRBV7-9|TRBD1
TGTGCCAGCAGCCCCGGGACAGGTGACCGGGAGCAGTACTTC
CASSPGTGDREQYF
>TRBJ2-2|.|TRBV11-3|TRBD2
TGTGCCAGCAGCCCCAGCGGGAGGGTCACCGGGGAGCTGTTTTTT
CASSPSGRVTGELFF
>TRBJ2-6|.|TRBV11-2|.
TGTGCCAGCAGCTTAGTGCTCTCTGGGGCCAACGTCCTGACTTTC
CASSLVLSGANVLTF
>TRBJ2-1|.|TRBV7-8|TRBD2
TGTGCCAGCAGCTACTACGGGACTAGCACAGACAATGAGCAGTTCTTC
CASSYYGTSTDNEQFF
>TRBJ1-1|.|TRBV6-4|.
TGTGCCAGCAGTGACTCCCCAGGGAGGGGGAACACTGAAGCTTTCTTT
CASSDSPGRGNTEAFF
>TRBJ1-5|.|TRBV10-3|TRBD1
TGTGCCATCGGCGGAGGGGGCACTCATAGCAATCAGCCCCAGCATTTT
CAIGGGGTHSNQPQHF
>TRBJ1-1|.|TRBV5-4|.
TGTGCCAGCAGCTTGGGTCTGGGGACGATGAACACTGAAGCTTTCTTT
CASSLGLGTMNTEAFF
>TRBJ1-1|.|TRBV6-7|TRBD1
TGTGCCAGCAGTCCCGGACAGGGGGCCCCTTGTGGGACTGAAGCTTTCTTT
CASSPGQGAPCGTEAFF
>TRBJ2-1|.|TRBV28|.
TGTGCCAGCAGTTTAAGCAGGGACCAGTTCTTC
CASSLSRDQFF
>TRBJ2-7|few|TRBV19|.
TGTGCCAGTAGTATGACGGTGAACTACGAGCAGTACTTC
CASSMTVNYEQYF
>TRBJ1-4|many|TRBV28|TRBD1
TGTGCCAGCAGCGAAACAGGGGGTAATGAAAAACTGTTTTTT
CASSETGGNEKLFF
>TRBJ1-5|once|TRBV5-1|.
TGCGCCAGCAGCTTGGACGGGGGCTGGAATCAGCCCCAGCATTTT
CASSLDGGWNQPQHF
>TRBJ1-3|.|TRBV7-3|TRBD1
TGTGCCAGCAGCGAACGACAGGGCTCTGGAAACACCATATATTTT
CASSERQGSGNTIYF
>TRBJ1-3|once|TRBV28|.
TGTGCCAGCAGTTCCACCAGCTCTGGAAACACCATATATTTT
CASSSTSSGNTIYF
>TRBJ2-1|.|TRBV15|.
TGTGCCACCAGCAGAGTGTATTATGAGCAGTTCTTC
CATSRVYYEQFF
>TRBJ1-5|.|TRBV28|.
TGTGCCAGCAGTAAGCGGTACAGGGAGGGTCAGCCCCAGCATTTT
CASSKRYREGQPQHF
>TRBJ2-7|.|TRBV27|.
TGTGCCAGCAAACTCTCCCGGACGGGCCTTTACGAGCAGTACTTC
CASKLSRTGLYEQYF
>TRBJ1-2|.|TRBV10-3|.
TGTGCCATCAGTGAGTCCAAGGGGGACGCGTACTATGGCTACACCTTC
CAISESKGDAYYGYTF
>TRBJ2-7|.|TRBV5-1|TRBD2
TGCGCCAGCAGCTCCTCGGGACTAGCGGATTACGAGCAGTACTTC
CASSSSGLADYEQYF
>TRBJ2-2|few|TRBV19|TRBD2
TGTGCCAGTAGTGCGGGAGACACCGGGGAGCTGTTTTTT
CASSAGDTGELFF
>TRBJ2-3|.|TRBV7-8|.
TGTGCCAGCAGCAAACCCGAGGCCCGTACGCAGTATTTT
CASSKPEARTQYF
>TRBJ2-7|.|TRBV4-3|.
TGCGCCAGCAGCCAAGAGAGGGGGGGCAGTCAGTACTTC
CASSQERGGSQYF
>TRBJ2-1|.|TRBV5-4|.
TGTGCCAGCAGCCCGGGAGGCGAGCGGGATAGGGGGGTCTTC
CASSPGGERDRGVF